This T cell receptor beta chain was observed in a study of Ad26.COV2.S vaccination and SARS-CoV-2 variants. Study-level points and caveats: Comparable non-spike TCR breadth was observed in vaccine and placebo recipients. Participants in the vaccine arm had higher spike-specific TCR breadth; placebo recipients had lower.

Assay: immunoSEQ multiplex PCR; the TCRdb copy retains only in-frame clones and omits some. The sample lists approximately 420,000 clones, less than 90% occurring once. Stated treatment: over 15 received Ad26.COV2.S at low or high dose, single or two shots; 5 received placebo; per-sample allocation not given. Specimens were obtained on day 63 following the first vaccine or placebo injection. On this clone itself: Its antigen is currently unknown.

The CDR3 contains 16 residues. Germline CDR1 reads LGHNA; CDR2 reads YSLEER. Trimming stripped 1 base from V and 1 base from J, with 11 bases between. The specimen comprised peripheral blood, sampled in a trial of Ad26.COV2.S vaccine versus placebo. The rearrangement links TRBV4-3 to TRBJ2-1, with D maybe TRBD2 (6 bases). The receptor was isolated from a person between 18 and 59 years old who received the Ad26.COV2.S COVID-19 vaccine or a placebo. The CDR3 protein is CASSQGGGESYNEQFF. The CDR3, as DNA: TGCGCCAGCAGCCAAGGGGGCGGGGAGTCCTACAATGAGCAGTTCTTC.